The 7 T cell receptor beta chains in this list originate from one sample, sequenced in a study of control samples from healthy donors and cancer patients (dated by TCRdb to about 2020). Library preparation employed the immunoSEQ multiplex PCR assay. Entries here come from immuneACCESS through TCRdb and include only in-frame sequences with V and J called. Some clones fail to appear in such tables; in the studies checked, an unresolved V gene covers under half of the shortfall, and the cause of the remainder is unknown. The table for this sample lists 65,000 to 85,000 clones; over 75% of them were counted only once. The top ten clones comprise about 2.2% of the sample. Sequencing used PBMCs. These receptors originate from a woman aged 45-59 years with head and neck cancer.

The chain employs TRBV2 and TRBJ1-6; 7 nucleotides match TRBD1. Germline-derived CDR1 and CDR2 are SNHLY and FYNNEI. V shed 6 bases, J shed 9 bases, and the junction held 8 bases outside the gene matches. The CDR3 is made up of 14 amino acids. The CDR3 loop reads CASRGDSTLSPLHF. The CDR3 region has the DNA TGTGCCAGCAGGGGGGACAGTACACTTTCACCCCTCCACTTT. The complete variable domain, with remaining parts taken from reference TRBV2 and TRBJ1-6, reads EPEVTQTPSHQVTQMGQEVILRCVPISNHLYFYWYRQILGQKVEFLVSFYNNEISEKSEIFDDQFSVERPDGSNFTLKIRSTKLEDSAMYFCASRGDSTLSPLHFGNGTRLTVT.

The chain carries TRBV2 and TRBJ1-6, with D unclear. Trimming left V 6 bases short and J 3 bases short, with 12 bases between. There are 15 residues in the CDR3. Germline assignment: CDR1 SNHLY and CDR2 FYNNEI. The CDR3 loop is CASSEKGFYNSPLHF. CDR3 DNA sequence: TGTGCCAGCAGCGAAAAAGGGTTCTATAATTCACCCCTCCACTTT.

This rearrangement joins TRBV15 to TRBJ2-7; D is perhaps TRBD2 (6 bases). This CDR3 is 15 amino acids long. V was shortened by 0 bases and J by 4 bases, with 13 bases between the two germline ends. The germline CDR1 and CDR2 sequences are LNHNV and YYDKDF (reference sequence). CDR3 nucleotides: TGTGCCACCAGCAGAGATCACGGGGGTGGGTACGAGCAGTACTTC. It codes for CATSRDHGGGYEQYF.

The sample holds one count of this clone. The rearrangement joins TRBV7-3 to TRBJ2-1; 9 bases are shared with TRBD1. The CDR3 totals 16 residues. Germline CDR1 and CDR2: SGHTA and FQGTGA. Trimming cost V 5 bases and J 2 bases; bases outside gene matches: 7. The CDR3 bases are TGTGCCAGCAGCGCCACAGGGGGCGCCCCCTACAATGAGCAGTTCTTC. Its protein product is CASSATGGAPYNEQFF.

This chain's CDR3 is CAISDGYNEQFF. Here the CDR3 DNA reads TGTGCCATCAGTGATGGATACAATGAGCAGTTCTTC. The chain has TRBV10-3 and TRBJ2-1; the D is unclear. This CDR3 contains 12 residues. Trimming took off 3 bases at V and 4 bases at J, with 4 bases between the two ends. Germline lookup yields CDR1 ENHRY and CDR2 SYGVKD.

The chain carries TRBV18 and TRBJ2-2, with TRBD2 identical over 7 bases. Germline V gene sequence: CDR1 KGHSH, CDR2 LQKENI. The CDR3 consists of 17 residues. V trimming: 3 bases; J trimming: 0 bases; junction bases outside the gene matches: 7. DNA of the CDR3: TGTGCCAGCTCACCGCGACCCCGGGGGGCGAACACCGGGGAGCTGTTTTTT. Translated: CASSPRPRGANTGELFF.

The chain recombines TRBV9 with TRBJ2-7; the D call may be TRBD1 or TRBD2 (5 bases each). The germline V and J ends were trimmed by 3 bases and 0 bases, with 10 bases remaining between them. The germline gives CDR1 SGDLS, CDR2 YYNGEE. The length of the CDR3 is 14 residues. Here the CDR3 DNA reads TGTGCCAGCAGCGCCGGGGACGGCTCCTACGAGCAGTACTTC. Its translation: CASSAGDGSYEQYF. The whole variable domain, remainder taken from reference TRBV9 and TRBJ2-7, is DSGVTQTPKHLITATGQRVTLRCSPRSGDLSVYWYQQSLDQGLQFLIQYYNGEERAKGNILERFSAQQFPDLHSELNLSSLELGDSALYFCASSAGDGSYEQYFGPGTRLTVT.